This T cell receptor beta chain was found in a study of Ad26.COV2.S vaccination and SARS-CoV-2 variants. The treatment: some 20 received Ad26.COV2.S at low or high dose, single or two shots; about 5 received placebo; per-sample allocation not given. Day 63 after the first injection of vaccine or placebo was the sampling time. Expression of Wuhan-strain SARS-CoV-2 spike came from the Ad26 vector that formed the vaccine. Only in-frame clones appear in the TCRdb table, and some are missing; sequencing was by immunoSEQ multiplex PCR. The data contain 300,000 to 350,000 clones, approximately 90% of them singletons. The receptor was isolated from a person between 18 and 60 years old who received the Ad26.COV2.S COVID-19 vaccine or a placebo. The sample consisted of peripheral blood, taken in a trial of Ad26.COV2.S vaccine versus placebo.

CDR3 in DNA: TGTGCCAGCAGCCGCGAAGAGGGCAGGGAGTCCGGTGGCTACACCTTC. Its protein is CASSREEGRESGGYTF. The J gene is TRBJ1-2, the V gene TRBV28, with a tentative D call TRBD1 (5 bases). Trimming cost V 6 bases and J 7 bases, with 24 bases left between them. The CDR3 runs to 16 residues. Per germline, CDR1 MDHEN and CDR2 SYDVKM.